The 17 T cell receptor beta chains presented below share a single source sample, sequenced in a study of OX40 agonist ivuxolimab in advanced cancers. Measured with immunoSEQ multiplex PCR; TCRdb has only the in-frame clones, and not every one. The data hold tens of thousands of clones, with roughly 85% observed a single time. The material was CD4+ or CD8+ T cells sorted from blood, obtained in a trial of the OX40 agonist ivuxolimab. The receptor source for this set is an adult with an advanced solid tumor such as melanoma, head and neck, liver or kidney cancer.

The V gene is TRBV27, the J gene TRBJ2-1, with TRBD1 identical over 8 bases. Germline CDR1 reads MNHEY; CDR2 reads SMNVEV (reference sequence). The ends lost 3 bases at V and 3 bases at J; junction bases unmatched: 4. CDR3 length equals 15 residues. This CDR3 is CASSLGGQVYNEQFF. CDR3 nucleotides: TGTGCCAGCAGTTTGGGGGGACAGGTCTACAATGAGCAGTTCTTC.

The rearrangement uses TRBV11-1 and TRBJ1-2; D unclear. The germline gives CDR1 SGHAT, CDR2 FQDESV (reference sequence). Between the trimmed V and J ends, which lost 0 bases and 0 bases, there was a span of 11 bases. The CDR3 consists of 16 residues. CDR3 residues: CASSLAPGGSNYGYTF. CDR3 nucleotides: TGTGCCAGCAGCTTAGCGCCGGGCGGCTCTAACTATGGCTACACCTTC.

This clone was seen more than once but under ten times. The J gene is TRBJ1-6, the V gene TRBV2; no definite D call. Germline-derived CDR1 and CDR2 are SNHLY and FYNNEI. The CDR3 covers 12 residues. V gave up 5 bases and J gave up 6 bases, with 5 bases separating them. CDR3 DNA: TGTGCCAGCAGTCCGCCTAATTCACCCCTCCACTTT. Amino acid sequence: CASSPPNSPLHF. Using reference TRBV2 and TRBJ1-6 for the parts outside the CDR3, the full variable domain is EPEVTQTPSHQVTQMGQEVILRCVPISNHLYFYWYRQILGQKVEFLVSFYNNEISEKSEIFDDQFSVERPDGSNFTLKIRSTKLEDSAMYFCASSPPNSPLHFGNGTRLTVT.

The sample holds a few counts of this clone. The chain links TRBV7-8 to TRBJ1-5, with 9 bases matching TRBD1. Germline lookup yields CDR1 SGHVS and CDR2 FQNEAQ. V was pared by 5 bases and J by 2 bases, with 7 bases of the junction left unmatched. The CDR3 consists of 16 residues. CDR3 region: CASSPGQGGGNQPQHF. CDR3 DNA: TGTGCCAGCAGCCCGGGACAGGGCGGAGGCAATCAGCCCCAGCATTTT.

In this sample, this clone turned up once. This chain links TRBV11-2 with TRBJ1-5; 7 bases are a match to TRBD1. This CDR3 is 16 amino acids long. The germline V gene has CDR1 SGHAT and CDR2 FQNNGV. V lost 5 bases, J lost 7 bases, and 14 bases stayed unmatched. The DNA of the CDR3 is TGTGCCAGCAGCCGCACCGGGACAGCAGGAGGACAGCCCCAGCATTTT. This translates into CASSRTGTAGGQPQHF.

This sequence joins TRBV7-8 and TRBJ2-7; no firm D call. V lost 2 bases and J lost 2, with 13 bases in between. Germline V lookup: CDR1 SGHVS, CDR2 FQNEAQ. This CDR3 is 15 amino acids long. CDR3 protein: CASSLLLDPTYEQYF. The CDR3 DNA follows: TGTGCCAGCAGCTTACTTCTGGACCCTACCTACGAGCAGTACTTC.

This rearrangement joins TRBV5-1 to TRBJ2-2; 8 bases line up with TRBD1. V trimming: 0 bases; J trimming: 2 bases; junction bases outside the gene matches: 0. The germline V gene encodes CDR1 SGHRS and CDR2 YFSETQ. The CDR3 consists of 15 residues. The CDR3 protein is CASSLAGGNTGELFF. The CDR3, as DNA: TGCGCCAGCAGCTTGGCAGGGGGCAACACCGGGGAGCTGTTTTTT.

A remark on this clone: The same CDR3 arises from other DNA sequences in this sample as well. The chain links TRBV18 to TRBJ2-7; possible D gene TRBD1, 5 bases. The V gene's germline CDR1 is KGHSH and CDR2 LQKENI. Trimming took off 4 bases at V and 1 base at J, with 8 bases between the two ends. This CDR3 comprises 13 residues. CDR3 sequence: CASSQQGSYEQYF. The CDR3 nucleotides are TGTGCCAGCTCACAGCAGGGTTCCTACGAGCAGTACTTC.

The chain recombines TRBV28 with TRBJ2-2; 8 nucleotides line up with TRBD2. Germline lookup yields CDR1 MDHEN and CDR2 SYDVKM. The CDR3 contains 15 residues. Trimming removed 6 bases from V and 2 bases from J; junction bases left unmatched: 5. The CDR3 loop reads CASSPGGPNTGELFF. DNA of the CDR3: TGTGCCAGCAGCCCGGGGGGGCCAAACACCGGGGAGCTGTTTTTT. The full variable domain, with the rest looked up from reference TRBV28 and TRBJ2-2, is DVKVTQSSRYLVKRTGEKVFLECVQDMDHENMFWYRQDPGLGLRLIYFSYDVKMKEKGDIPEGYSVSREKKERFSLILESASTNQTSMYLCASSPGGPNTGELFFGEGSRLTVL.

About this clone itself: The same CDR3 is also encoded by other DNA sequences in this sample. V is TRBV7-2 and J is TRBJ1-3, with D uncertain. V was cut by 6 bases and J by 0 bases, with 6 bases left in between. Per germline, CDR1 SGHTA and CDR2 FQGNSA. This CDR3 has 13 amino acids. CDR3 nucleotides: TGTGCCAGCAGTCTCGGCTCTGGAAACACCATATATTTT. It specifies CASSLGSGNTIYF.

This chain connects TRBV30 to TRBJ2-7; the D gene could be TRBD1 or TRBD2 (5 bases each). Looked up from germline, CDR1 is GTSNPN and CDR2 is SVGIG (reference sequence). V was trimmed by 5 bases and J by 1 base, leaving 12 bases between them. The CDR3 spans 13 residues. As DNA, the CDR3 is TGTGCCTGGGGGGGACCGGATTCCTACGAGCAGTACTTC. This codes for CAWGGPDSYEQYF.

This clone was detected once. The chain uses TRBV2 and TRBJ2-5; D is uncertain. V lost 2 bases and J 1 base, leaving 5 bases between the germline ends. CDR3 length: 13 residues. Germline-derived CDR1 and CDR2 are SNHLY and FYNNEI. The CDR3 nucleotides are TGTGCCAGCAGTGAATATGGCCAAGAGACCCAGTACTTC. Translated: CASSEYGQETQYF.

This clone was seen only a few times. The chain carries TRBV5-1 and TRBJ2-7; D unclear. V was pared by 0 bases and J by 2 bases, with 9 bases between. CDR3 length: 14 amino acids. From germline, CDR1 is SGHRS and CDR2 YFSETQ. The CDR3 DNA follows: TGCGCCAGCAGCTTGGCGAGCCAGGCCTACGAGCAGTACTTC. Translation gives CASSLASQAYEQYF.

The genes are TRBV27 and TRBJ1-2, with 11 bases aligning to TRBD1. CDR3 size: 16 residues. From germline, CDR1 is MNHEY and CDR2 SMNVEV (reference sequence). Germline trimming cut 4 bases from V and 4 bases from J; bases unmatched to any gene: 8. CDR3 nucleotides: TGTGCCAGCAGTTCACCCGGGACAGGGGGAACCTATGGCTACACCTTC. Residues: CASSSPGTGGTYGYTF.

The V and J genes are TRBV14 and TRBJ1-1; possibly TRBD1 for D (6 bases). Germline loops: CDR1 SGHDN, CDR2 FVKESK. This CDR3 comprises 16 residues. V dropped 1 base and J dropped 1 base, with 13 bases sitting between them. The CDR3 DNA follows: TGTGCCAGCAGCCAAGGGGGGCAAACACCGAACACTGAAGCTTTCTTT. Translated: CASSQGGQTPNTEAFF.

This clone occurred a few times. V is TRBV29-1 and J is TRBJ1-1; a possible D gene is TRBD1 (6 bases). Trimming pared 5 bases from V and 6 bases from J, leaving 16 bases between. Per the germline V gene, CDR1 is SQVTM and CDR2 is ANQGSEA. The CDR3 length is 13 residues. CDR3: CSVQTGMRAEAFF. The CDR3 nucleotides read TGCAGCGTTCAGACAGGCATGAGGGCTGAAGCTTTCTTT.

The chain carries TRBV7-2 and TRBJ1-2, with 10 nucleotides matching TRBD1. The J segment lost 6 bases and the V segment lost 0 bases, leaving 13 bases of the junction unmatched. The CDR3 covers 18 residues. Germline loops: CDR1 SGHTA, CDR2 FQGNSA. The DNA for the CDR3 is TGTGCCAGCAGCTTAGCCCCCCTCTGGGACAGGGGATCCCATGGCTACACCTTC. Translation gives CASSLAPLWDRGSHGYTF.